Below, 18 T cell receptor beta chains from the same sample are listed, as sequenced in a study of blood T cell repertoires in COVID-19. This table comes from immunoSEQ multiplex PCR, and its TCRdb copy is limited to in-frame clones, with some not included. The table lists 210,000 or so clones, about nine tenths of them singletons. The sequenced material came from peripheral blood. The receptors were sampled from a man aged 50 to 59 with acute or convalescent COVID-19.

The chain is built from TRBV7-9 and TRBJ2-5; 11 nucleotides align to TRBD2. CDR1 is SEHNR, CDR2 FQNEAQ, per germline (reference sequence). The ends lost 5 bases at V and 1 base at J; junction bases unmatched: 9. This CDR3 spans 17 amino acids. Here the CDR3 reads CASSPIPTSGGQETQYF. DNA of the CDR3: TGTGCCAGCAGCCCCATCCCCACTAGCGGGGGCCAAGAGACCCAGTACTTC.

The chain combines TRBV7-3 with TRBJ2-1, with a weak D call TRBD1 (8 bases). CDR1 is SGHTA and CDR2 is FQGTGA in the germline V gene. The ends were cut back, 5 bases at V and 7 bases at J, with 12 bases in the middle. The CDR3 loop spans 13 amino acids. CDR3: CASSVQGGNEQFF. The CDR3 nucleotides read TGTGCCAGCAGCGTACAGGGGGGGAATGAGCAGTTCTTC.

V gene TRBV5-8 combines with J gene TRBJ1-2, with 10 bases fitting TRBD1. CDR1 is SGHTS, CDR2 YDEGEE, per germline. CDR3 length: 15 residues. V dropped 7 bases and J dropped 8; count of bases not matched to a gene: 14. CDR3 DNA: TGTGCCAGCCGGGACAGGGGACTGCCCCGTGGCGGCTACACCTTC. Protein product: CASRDRGLPRGGYTF. Drawing the rest from reference TRBV5-8 and TRBJ1-2, the complete variable domain is EAGVTQSPTHLIKTRGQQATLRCSPISGHTSVYWYQQALGLGLQFLLWYDEGEERNRGNFPPRFSGRQFPNYSSELNVNALELEDSALYLCASRDRGLPRGGYTFGSGTRLTVV.

The gene calls are TRBV5-1 and TRBJ2-7; D uncertain. V lost 3 bases and J lost 4, with 8 bases in between. The germline gives CDR1 SGHRS, CDR2 YFSETQ. The length of the CDR3 is 12 residues. CDR3 in amino acids: CASSSNVYEQYF. As DNA, the CDR3 is TGCGCCAGCAGCTCCAATGTTTACGAGCAGTACTTC.

The rearrangement joins TRBV7-8 to TRBJ1-2, with 10 nucleotides matching TRBD1. Germline V CDR1 and CDR2: SGHVS, FQNEAQ. This CDR3 spans 14 amino acids. Trimming removed 4 bases from V and 8 bases from J; junction bases left unmatched: 7. The CDR3 nucleotides are TGTGCCAGCAGCTCAGGACAGGGGGTCTACGGCTACACCTTC. As protein: CASSSGQGVYGYTF.

This clone was picked up a small number of times. The chain carries TRBV5-1 and TRBJ1-2, with TRBD1 matching 7 bases. Germline V gene sequence: CDR1 SGHRS, CDR2 YFSETQ. The CDR3 length is 16 residues. Trimming removed 0 bases from V and 0 bases from J; junction bases left unmatched: 5. CDR3 bases: TGCGCCAGCAGCTTGGAAGGGGGCAAAACTAACTATGGCTACACCTTC. Its translation is CASSLEGGKTNYGYTF.

The chain couples TRBV18 to TRBJ1-1; TRBD1 matches 11 bases. Looked up from germline, CDR1 is KGHSH and CDR2 is LQKENI. This CDR3 spans 15 amino acids. V shed 3 bases, J shed 5 bases, and the junction held 5 bases outside the gene matches. As DNA, the CDR3 is TGTGCCAGCTCACCGGACAGGGGGCAAAATACTGAAGCTTTCTTT. Residues: CASSPDRGQNTEAFF.

This clone was detected once. The chain employs TRBV9 and TRBJ2-2, with D hard to call. The CDR3 totals 13 residues. From germline, CDR1 is SGDLS and CDR2 YYNGEE. Between the trimmed V and J ends, which lost 4 bases and 7 bases, there was a span of 11 bases. In DNA, the CDR3 is TGTGCCAGCAGCTCCGCCCCGGGCGGGGAGCTGTTTTTT. Residues: CASSSAPGGELFF.

This rearrangement joins TRBV4-2 to TRBJ2-2, with 15 positions matching TRBD2. From germline, CDR1 is LGHNA and CDR2 YNFKEQ. V shed 1 base and J 7 bases; nucleotides not matched to a gene: 7. CDR3 length: 18 amino acids. In nucleotides, the CDR3 is TGTGCCAGCAGCCAAGCAGGGACTAGCGGGGGGAGGGGCGGGGAGCTGTTTTTT. Translating it yields CASSQAGTSGGRGGELFF.

V is TRBV6-2 or TRBV6-3 and J is TRBJ1-1; a possible D gene is TRBD1 (6 bases). Trimming took 2 bases from V and 1 from J, leaving 11 bases between them. Germline V CDR1 and CDR2: MNHEY, SVGEGT. The CDR3 extends over 15 amino acids. The CDR3 DNA follows: TGTGCCAGCAGTTACGGTACAGGGAGGAACACTGAAGCTTTCTTT. It is translated as CASSYGTGRNTEAFF.

The rearrangement uses TRBV7-9 and TRBJ1-5; 11 nucleotides match TRBD1. The V and J ends lost 5 bases and 1 base, in that order; junction bases with no gene match: 4. Germline V gives CDR1 SEHNR, CDR2 FQNEAQ (reference sequence). The CDR3 contains 16 residues. The CDR3 region is CASSPGTGGSNQPQHF. The CDR3 nucleotides read TGTGCCAGCAGCCCTGGGACAGGGGGAAGCAATCAGCCCCAGCATTTT.

This clone was detected only once. The chain is built from TRBV4-1 and TRBJ1-2, with D maybe TRBD1 (5 bases). V lost 0 bases to trimming and J lost 2 bases, with 16 bases between them. CDR3 length equals 17 residues. CDR1 is MGHRA and CDR2 is YSYEKL in the germline V gene. The CDR3 region has the DNA TGCGCCAGCAGCCAAGAGCGAGGGGACTTACTGAACTATGGCTACACCTTC. It is translated as CASSQERGDLLNYGYTF.

The genes are TRBV4-1 and TRBJ2-2, with 10 nucleotides matching TRBD2. The germline V gene encodes CDR1 MGHRA and CDR2 YSYEKL. This CDR3 has 15 amino acids. With V trimmed by 2 bases and J by 6 bases, 3 bases remained unmatched. CDR3 DNA: TGCGCCAGCAGCCAAACCGGGACTAGCGCCGGGGAGCTGTTTTTT. This sequence encodes CASSQTGTSAGELFF.

This clone has a single count. The chain is built from TRBV6-5 and TRBJ2-7; TRBD1 aligns across 10 bases. J gave up 5 bases and V 6 bases, and 10 bases lay outside the gene matches. CDR1 is MNHEY, CDR2 SVGAGI, per germline. This CDR3 contains 15 residues. As DNA, the CDR3 is TGTGCCAGCAGCGACAGGGGGCGACAGGAGGACGAGCAGTACTTC. Residues: CASSDRGRQEDEQYF.

The gene calls are TRBV6-5 and TRBJ2-7, with D possibly TRBD2 on 5 matching bases. Trimming cost V 6 bases and J 6 bases, with 18 bases left between them. The CDR3 totals 14 residues. CDR1 and CDR2 (germline): MNHEY, SVGAGI. DNA for the CDR3: TGTGCCAGCAGCGGGGAGTTACCCCCCAGCGAGCAGTACTTC. This gives the protein CASSGELPPSEQYF.

The chain is built from TRBV10-3 and TRBJ1-1, with 8 bases that match TRBD1. Germline V gene lookup returns CDR1 ENHRY and CDR2 SYGVKD. J lost 0 bases, V lost 2 bases, and 8 bases had no gene match. The CDR3 runs to 17 residues. The CDR3 sequence is CAISEPRTGTMNTEAFF. DNA of the CDR3: TGTGCCATCAGTGAGCCGAGGACAGGGACTATGAACACTGAAGCTTTCTTT.

This clone was detected only once. The chain links TRBV5-1 to TRBJ2-5; the match to TRBD1 covers 7 bases. The V gene end was trimmed by 5 bases and the J gene end by 1 base; junction bases not matched to a gene: 11. The germline V gene encodes CDR1 SGHRS and CDR2 YFSETQ. The CDR3 spans 16 residues. Here the CDR3 DNA reads TGCGCCAGCAGAACCTCCGGGACAGCTAGCCAAGAGACCCAGTACTTC. As protein: CASRTSGTASQETQYF.

CDR3 loop: CASSQAGAPMNTEAFF. In DNA form, the CDR3 reads TGTGCCAGCTCTCAAGCAGGGGCACCTATGAACACTGAAGCTTTCTTT. The V call is TRBV18, the J call TRBJ1-1, with D possibly matching TRBD1 (6 bases). The germline V and J ends were trimmed by 6 bases and 0 bases, with 17 bases remaining between them. Germline V gene sequence: CDR1 KGHSH, CDR2 LQKENI. This CDR3 region has 16 residues.